This TCR beta chain was sequenced in a study of T cell responses to AZD1222 COVID-19 vaccine. Assay used: immunoSEQ multiplex PCR; TCRdb lists only in-frame clones, some missing. This table holds roughly 77,000 clones, 90% found once. A remark on this clone: The target antigen is unknown.

Study-level points and caveats: Reports indicate that nearly half of spike-specific TCRs are directed at unmutated variant regions.

The CDR3 is 13 residues long. CDR1 MDHEN and CDR2 SYDVKM come from the germline V gene. Trimming took 2 bases from V and 5 from J, leaving 9 bases between them. The V and J genes are TRBV28 and TRBJ1-2, with a tentative D call TRBD1 (5 bases). The sample here was peripheral blood, taken on day 0 of AZD1222 vaccination. The clonotype comes from an adult in good health. This CDR3 reads CASSLQGEYGYTF. The CDR3, as DNA: TGTGCCAGCAGTTTACAGGGAGAATATGGCTACACCTTC.